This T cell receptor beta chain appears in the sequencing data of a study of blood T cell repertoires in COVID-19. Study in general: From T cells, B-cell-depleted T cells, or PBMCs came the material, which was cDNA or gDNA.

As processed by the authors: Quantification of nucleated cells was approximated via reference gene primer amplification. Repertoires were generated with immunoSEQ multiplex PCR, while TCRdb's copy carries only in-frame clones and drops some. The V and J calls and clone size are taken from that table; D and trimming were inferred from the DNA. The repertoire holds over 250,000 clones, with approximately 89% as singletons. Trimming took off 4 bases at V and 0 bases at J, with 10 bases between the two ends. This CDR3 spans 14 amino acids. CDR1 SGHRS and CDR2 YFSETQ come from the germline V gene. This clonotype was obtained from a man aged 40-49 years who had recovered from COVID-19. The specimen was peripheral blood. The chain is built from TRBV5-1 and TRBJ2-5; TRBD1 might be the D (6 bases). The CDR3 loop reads CASSPGTYQETQYF. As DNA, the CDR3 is TGCGCCAGCAGCCCCGGGACATACCAAGAGACCCAGTACTTC.